Listed below are T cell receptor beta chains from one sample, sequenced in a study of T cell repertoires in cytomegalovirus infection. Each CDR3 protein is one row after TCRdb ran MiXCR on the reads. The sample holds about 600,000 distinct CDR3 sequences, 24% seen once. Sequenced sample: CD8+ T cells from PBMCs. These TCRs come from a human donor in good health (CMV status not recorded). Some clones in this sample may be carry-over from other donors' samples. The CDR3 runs from the conserved cysteine through the conserved F or W. A D gene is named only where the DNA matches it firmly. Not all rows give a size; the values are once, few, many and, for expanded clones, a class.

CDR3	DNA	size	D	V	J
CASSLSYPGLTSYEQYF	TGTGCCAGCAGCTTAAGTTACCCAGGTCTAACCTCCTACGAGCAGTACTTC	many	NA	TRBV7-8	TRBJ2-7
CASSYRGYTF	TGTGCCAGCAGCTACAGGGGCTACACCTTC	many	NA	TRBV28	TRBJ1-2
CASSLFDRGGEQYF	TGTGCCAGCAGTCTCTTCGACAGGGGAGGCGAGCAGTACTTC	NA	TRBD1	TRBV6-2/TRBV6-3	TRBJ2-7
CSGLQGRQYF	TGCAGCGGTTTACAGGGACGCCAGTACTTC	few	NA	TRBV29-1	TRBJ2-7
CASSLSNGDEQFF	TGTGCCAGCAGTTTATCTAATGGCGATGAGCAGTTCTTC	many	NA	TRBV28	TRBJ2-1
CASKELNSLHQPQHF	TGTGCCAGCAAAGAGCTGAACAGCCTTCATCAGCCCCAGCATTTT	NA	NA	TRBV6-2/TRBV6-3	TRBJ1-5
CASSYRGGTEAFF	TGTGCCAGCAGCTACAGGGGTGGCACTGAAGCTTTCTTT	many	TRBD1	TRBV7-2	TRBJ1-1
CASSLRGESQETQYF	TGTGCCAGCAGCTTAAGAGGGGAGAGCCAAGAGACCCAGTACTTC	few	NA	TRBV7-3	TRBJ2-5
CASSSGGSLKKLFF	TGTGCCAGCAGTTCGGGAGGGTCTCTGAAAAAACTGTTTTTT	NA	NA	TRBV27	TRBJ1-4
CATVDSDNQPQHF	TGTGCCACCGTTGACAGCGACAATCAGCCCCAGCATTTT	few	NA	TRBV15	TRBJ1-5
CSVPGRPYGYTF	TGCAGCGTTCCGGGCAGGCCCTATGGCTACACCTTC	NA	NA	TRBV29-1	TRBJ1-2
CASSRRAADLQETQYF	TGTGCCAGCAGTAGGCGGGCGGCAGACCTCCAAGAGACCCAGTACTTC	few	NA	TRBV5-6	TRBJ2-5
CASSSSGGGIDTQYF	TGTGCCAGCAGTTCCAGCGGGGGGGGCATAGATACGCAGTATTTT	few	TRBD2	TRBV27	TRBJ2-3
CSVDKTGTLETQYF	TGCAGCGTCGATAAGACCGGGACGTTAGAGACCCAGTACTTC	few	NA	TRBV29-1	TRBJ2-5
CSVGGQSPDGYTF	TGCAGCGTTGGGGGCCAATCCCCTGATGGCTACACCTTC	once	NA	TRBV29-1	TRBJ1-2
CASSEAGRPQHF	TGTGCCAGCAGTGAAGCCGGACGGCCCCAGCATTTT	NA	NA	TRBV27	TRBJ1-5
CSVHTGTSNEQFF	TGCAGCGTTCACACCGGGACTAGCAATGAGCAGTTCTTC	NA	TRBD2	TRBV29-1	TRBJ2-1
CSALAGGQHNEQFF	TGCAGCGCTTTAGCGGGGGGGCAACACAATGAGCAGTTCTTC	NA	TRBD2	TRBV29-1	TRBJ2-1
CASSPPLIPNTGELFF	TGTGCCAGCAGCCCCCCGTTAATCCCGAACACCGGGGAGCTGTTTTTT	few	NA	TRBV7-6	TRBJ2-2
CASSVDSPSTDTQYF	TGTGCCAGCAGCGTAGACTCCCCCAGCACAGATACGCAGTATTTT	NA	NA	TRBV9	TRBJ2-3
CASSLHPRATNEKLFF	TGTGCCAGCAGCTTACACCCTAGGGCAACTAATGAAAAACTGTTTTTT	many	NA	TRBV7-8	TRBJ1-4
CASTPWGGYQETQYF	TGTGCCAGCACCCCCTGGGGGGGGTACCAAGAGACCCAGTACTTC	NA	TRBD2	TRBV28	TRBJ2-5
CASSQDPPSLGANVLTF	TGCGCCAGCAGCCAAGATCCTCCCTCTCTAGGGGCCAACGTCCTGACTTTC	many	NA	TRBV4-1	TRBJ2-6
CASSLPMRVGSYNEQFF	TGTGCCAGCAGCTTACCAATGAGGGTTGGGAGCTACAATGAGCAGTTCTTC	many	NA	TRBV5-4	TRBJ2-1
CASSPFSGLEAFF	TGTGCCAGCAGCCCCTTCTCGGGGCTTGAAGCTTTCTTT	many	NA	TRBV7-6	TRBJ1-1